The sequence of this T cell receptor beta chain was determined in a study of vaccination and CD4 T cells after COVID-19. Study as a whole: Recovered patients in the cohort numbered six men and four women, two of them Hispanic. Between diagnosis and the drawing of post-COVID samples lay a median 101 days (range 35 to 161). Study results and caveats: Only post-vaccination samples contained a median 86.3% of the reactive clones in convalescent patients.

Germline CDR1 and CDR2: DFQATT and SNEGSKA (reference sequence). V lost 5 bases to trimming and J lost 2 bases, with 13 bases between them. This CDR3 has 13 amino acids. Positive PCR tests dated from March to December 2020, predating US Alpha, Beta and Delta variants. Worth noting for this clonotype: No antigen is known for it.

TCRdb ran MiXCR on the PCR reads and lists one entry per CDR3 protein. The table has about 18,000 distinct CDR3 sequences, approximately 67% seen once. The origin of this receptor is a human donor who had recovered from COVID-19. The chain joins TRBV20-1 to TRBJ2-7; D might be TRBD1 (5 bases). The sample consisted of CD4+ T cells from blood, taken before SARS-CoV-2 vaccination. CDR3: CSAGQGLAYEQYF. CDR3 DNA sequence: TGCAGTGCTGGACAAGGCTTGGCCTACGAGCAGTACTTC.